This record covers a single TCR beta chain. These data belong to a study of blood T cell repertoires in COVID-19. Study summary: COVID-19 samples collected from the United States, Italy and Spain covered acute and convalescent phases. The analysed material was cDNA or gDNA that came from T cells, B-cell-depleted T cells, or PBMCs.

In the original workflow: Nucleated cell number was recorded as an estimate derived from reference gene primer amplification. This table comes from immunoSEQ multiplex PCR, and its TCRdb copy is limited to in-frame clones, with some not included. Clone size and V and J calls were adopted from that table, with D and trimming inferred from the DNA. The repertoire holds some 210,000 clones, with 83% as singletons. The CDR3 consists of 11 residues. Germline V gene sequence: CDR1 ENHRY, CDR2 SYGVKD. Trimming stripped 6 bases from V and 5 bases from J, with 6 bases between. Sequencing was performed on peripheral blood. V and J are TRBV10-3 and TRBJ2-3; weak D call: TRBD1 (5 bases). The receptor comes from a man aged 45-65 years with active or convalescent COVID-19. This CDR3 reads CAIRGQDTQYF. The CDR3 bases are TGTGCCATCAGGGGGCAAGATACGCAGTATTTT.